This T cell receptor beta chain originates from a study of T cell repertoires in cytomegalovirus infection (dated by TCRdb to between 2019 and 2020). Notes on the research overall: Recently identified HLA-C-restricted CMV epitopes, whose presentation resists viral immunomodulation, were targeted by peptide stimulations together with well-studied HLA-B-restricted epitopes. Because public TCR beta signatures pointed to carriage of CMV infection together with the matching HLA type, the HLA type of each donor mattered for the analysis.

The paper as a whole reports these results and caveats: In both this cohort and an independent cohort of several hundred donors, the cumulative frequency of public TCR beta family members distinguished carriers of CMV infection plus the relevant HLA type. The ex vivo response was dominated by HLA-C-restricted CMV-specific TCR beta clonotypes, and the single most frequent clonotype in two of eight donors was supplied by these HLA-C-restricted clonotypes.

This clonotype was seen only a few times. Its antigen target is currently unknown. At one end, the junction sequence differs from germline, possibly due to a read error. The data were produced on an Illumina HiSeq 1500. TCRdb reprocessing: public reads trimmed at Q25 with fastp, clones called with MiXCR, in-frame beta chains kept. Each CDR3 protein appears once, grouped with its most common genes and DNA. Recorded for this sample are about 57,000 distinct CDR3 sequences; 20% of them occurred a single time. The top ten constitute over 60% of the sample. The CDR3 starts with the cysteine, ends with the phenylalanine, and has 14 residues. Only CDR3 DNA remains: 42 bases, in frame from the first base. What the treatment or condition label conveys for this sample: in vitro stimulation with specific CMV peptide epitopes to enrich CMV-specific T cells.

Sequenced here: CD8+ T cells from cultured PBMCs, sampled from culture after CMV antigen stimulation. The clonotype comes from a human donor in good health (CMV status not recorded). Some clones in this sample may be carry-over from other donors' samples. Recombination connected TRBV5-3 to TRBJ2-1; the D gene is unclear. TRBV5-3 is known as an ORF, though its function is uncertain. The CDR3 protein is CASSFGGSYNEQFF. The nucleotides are TGTGCCAGCAGCTTTGGCGGCTCCTACAATGAGCAGTTCTTC.